These 27 T cell receptor beta chains were sequenced from one sample in a study of T cells after yellow fever vaccination. TCRdb fed the 5' RACE reads into MiXCR, producing one record per CDR3 protein. The sample lists 620,000 or so distinct CDR3 sequences, approximately 13% occurring once. Here the sequenced sample was PBMCs, taken on the day of the yellow fever booster vaccination. Source of these receptors: a man younger than 40 who received the YFV17D yellow fever vaccine.

The chain carries TRBV6-2 or TRBV6-3 and TRBJ2-3; D not resolved. The CDR3 sequence is 18 residues long. Trimming took off 5 bases at V and 2 bases at J, with 23 bases between the two ends. Germline V CDR1 and CDR2: MNHEY, SVGEGT. The CDR3 here is CASSLSPKDMPYTDTQYF. In DNA, the CDR3 is TGTGCCAGCAGTCTTTCCCCCAAAGACATGCCTTACACAGATACGCAGTATTTT.

The V call is TRBV18, the J call TRBJ2-4; no definite D call. In germline, CDR1 is KGHSH, CDR2 LQKENI. This CDR3 has 11 amino acids. The V and J ends lost 6 bases and 8 bases respectively, with 8 bases between them. Written as DNA, the CDR3 is TGTGCCAGCTCCCCTGCGGACATTCAGTACTTC. Protein: CASSPADIQYF.

V usage is TRBV11-2 and J usage is TRBJ2-3; 11 nucleotides agree with TRBD2. This CDR3 spans 17 amino acids. Per the germline V gene, CDR1 is SGHAT and CDR2 is FQNNGV. With 0 bases clipped from V and 2 bases from J, the junction kept 4 bases outside the gene matches. The CDR3 bases are TGTGCCAGCAGCTTAGATCGACTAGCGGGGACCACAGATACGCAGTATTTT. Its protein is CASSLDRLAGTTDTQYF.

This clonotype appeared a few times. This chain uses TRBV28 with TRBJ2-5; D remains ambiguous. V was pared by 1 base and J by 4 bases, with 7 bases between. Germline assignment: CDR1 MDHEN and CDR2 SYDVKM. This CDR3 region has 13 residues. This CDR3 is CASSLSAPETQYF. In nucleotides, the CDR3 is TGTGCCAGCAGTTTATCCGCCCCAGAGACCCAGTACTTC.

This chain links TRBV28 with TRBJ2-1; D possibly uses TRBD1 or TRBD2 (5 bases each). Trimming took 10 bases from V and 0 from J, leaving 13 bases between them. The CDR3 is 14 residues long. CDR1 and CDR2 (germline): MDHEN, SYDVKM. The CDR3 coding sequence is TGTGCCATACTACGGGACCGCTCCTACAATGAGCAGTTCTTC. The encoded protein is CAILRDRSYNEQFF.

The chain uses TRBV10-3 and TRBJ2-1; D call uncertain. The CDR3 extends over 16 amino acids. Germline CDR1 ENHRY, CDR2 SYGVKD. Trimming left V 0 bases short and J 0 bases short, with 9 bases between. The CDR3: CAISESRPSSYNEQFF. The CDR3 DNA reads TGTGCCATCAGTGAGTCGCGGCCTAGCTCCTACAATGAGCAGTTCTTC.

A few counts support this clonotype. CDR3 DNA: TGCGCCAGCTCCGGGACTAGCGACACAGATACGCAGTATTTT. Protein product: CASSGTSDTDTQYF. The rearrangement joins TRBV5-1 to TRBJ2-3; 10 positions agree with TRBD2. The germline gives CDR1 SGHRS, CDR2 YFSETQ. The V gene end was trimmed by 7 bases and the J gene end by 2 bases; junction bases not matched to a gene: 4. The CDR3 covers 14 residues.

This clonotype was seen many times. CDR3 region: CASSLQGVYEQYF. The CDR3 nucleotides read TGTGCCAGCTCACTTCAGGGGGTCTACGAGCAGTACTTC. This chain uses TRBV18 with TRBJ2-7; TRBD1 aligns across 7 bases. V dropped 4 bases and J dropped 3; count of bases not matched to a gene: 3. This CDR3 is built from 13 residues. Germline V gene sequence: CDR1 KGHSH, CDR2 LQKENI.

This clonotype has just a few counts. This chain joins TRBV3-1 and TRBJ2-6; the D is unclear. V lost 4 bases to trimming and J lost 4 bases, with 23 bases between them. Per the germline V gene, CDR1 is LGHDT and CDR2 is YNNKEL (reference sequence). CDR3 length: 19 residues. The CDR3 protein is CASSPNLHTATQGANVLTF. The CDR3 DNA reads TGTGCCAGCAGCCCGAATCTCCACACAGCTACTCAGGGGGCCAACGTCCTGACTTTC. Combining the CDR3 with reference TRBV3-1 and TRBJ2-6 gives the whole variable domain DTAVSQTPKYLVTQMGNDKSIKCEQNLGHDTMYWYKQDSKKFLKIMFSYNNKELIINETVPNRFSPKSPDKAHLNLHINSLELGDSAVYFCASSPNLHTATQGANVLTFGAGSRLTVL.

This clonotype was counted between two and nine times. This chain joins TRBV28 and TRBJ2-7; D might be TRBD2 (5 bases). Looked up from germline, CDR1 is MDHEN and CDR2 is SYDVKM. The CDR3 is 16 amino acids. V dropped 3 bases and J dropped 2 bases, with 17 bases sitting between them. The CDR3 protein is CASSLRATWDPYEQYF. CDR3 sequence (DNA): TGTGCCAGCAGTTTGAGGGCCACGTGGGATCCCTACGAGCAGTACTTC.

This clonotype has ten or more counts. DNA of the CDR3: TGTGCCACCAGCAGAGATAAGGTAGCGGGAGAGACCCAGTACTTC. It codes for CATSRDKVAGETQYF. The rearrangement joins TRBV15 to TRBJ2-5, with 7 bases aligning to TRBD2. V shed 0 bases, J shed 4 bases, and the junction held 5 bases outside the gene matches. From germline, CDR1 is LNHNV and CDR2 YYDKDF (reference sequence). The CDR3 is 15 amino acids.

This clonotype was counted ten times or more. The chain links TRBV7-9 to TRBJ2-3; no firm D call. The ends were cut back, 6 bases at V and 2 bases at J, with 3 bases in the middle. The CDR3 consists of 11 residues. Per germline, CDR1 SEHNR and CDR2 FQNEAQ (reference sequence). The CDR3 DNA reads as TGTGCCAGCAGGATCACAGATACGCAGTATTTT. Amino acid sequence: CASRITDTQYF. The full variable domain, with the rest looked up from reference TRBV7-9 and TRBJ2-3, is DTGVSQNPRHKITKRGQNVTFRCDPISEHNRLYWYRQTLGQGPEFLTYFQNEAQLEKSRLLSDRFSAERPKGSFSTLEIQRTEQGDSAMYLCASRITDTQYFGPGTRLTVL.

V and J are TRBV24-1 and TRBJ2-3; the D gene could be TRBD1 or TRBD2 (5 bases each). Germline V gene data show CDR1 as KGHDR and CDR2 as SFDVKD. Trimming took 3 bases from V and 5 from J, leaving 20 bases between them. CDR3 length: 17 residues. CDR3 sequence (DNA): TGTGCCACCAGTGATCCGAGCAACGGGGCGAAGGGAGATACGCAGTATTTT. This sequence encodes CATSDPSNGAKGDTQYF.

There are a few counts of this clonotype. The V gene is TRBV7-2, the J gene TRBJ2-1; D perhaps matches TRBD2 (5 bases). Germline loops: CDR1 SGHTA, CDR2 FQGNSA. V lost 5 bases, J lost 10 bases, and 18 bases lay in between. The CDR3 covers 14 residues. The CDR3 loop is CASSPTKLAGEQFF. CDR3 sequence (DNA): TGTGCCAGCAGCCCAACGAAGCTCGCGGGCGAGCAGTTCTTC.

Many counts were recorded for this clonotype. V and J are TRBV5-1 and TRBJ2-3; 7 bases fit TRBD1. Looked up from germline, CDR1 is SGHRS and CDR2 is YFSETQ. The CDR3 runs 14 residues. V lost 3 bases, J lost 0 bases, and 1 base stayed unmatched. The CDR3 protein is CASSWGQSTDTQYF. The CDR3 bases are TGCGCCAGCAGCTGGGGACAGAGCACAGATACGCAGTATTTT.

This clonotype turned up a few times. V gene TRBV20-1 combines with J gene TRBJ2-7; the D gene is possibly TRBD1 (5 bases). CDR1 DFQATT and CDR2 SNEGSKA come from the germline V gene (reference sequence). The CDR3 has 12 residues. Between the trimmed V and J ends, which lost 3 bases and 5 bases, there was a span of 11 bases. CDR3 DNA sequence: TGCAGTGCTAGTCGTCAGGGCAACGAGCAGTACTTC. This codes for CSASRQGNEQYF.

The J gene is TRBJ2-1, the V gene TRBV7-6; D unclear. The CDR3 loop spans 15 amino acids. The V end lost 3 bases, the J end lost 14 bases, and 23 bases lay between the germline ends. The V gene's germline CDR1 is SGHVS and CDR2 FNYEAQ. The CDR3 DNA follows: TGTGCCAGCAGCTTTCCCGGGTCGGTTCGACTGGGCGAGTTCTTC. It translates to CASSFPGSVRLGEFF.

This clonotype occurred many times. V gene TRBV5-1 combines with J gene TRBJ2-7; tentatively, D is TRBD2 (5 bases). Germline V gene data show CDR1 as SGHRS and CDR2 as YFSETQ. The CDR3 runs 12 residues. V was cut by 4 bases and J by 7 bases, with 12 bases left in between. This CDR3 is CASSEGPGEQYF. CDR3 coding DNA: TGCGCCAGCAGCGAGGGCCCCGGGGAGCAGTACTTC.

This clonotype came up many times. V is TRBV28 and J is TRBJ2-5, with D possibly called TRBD1 or TRBD2 (5 bases each). Germline CDR1 MDHEN, CDR2 SYDVKM. The CDR3 runs 14 residues. V was shortened by 6 bases and J by 5 bases, with 16 bases between the two germline ends. The CDR3 here is CASSSPGLGETQYF. CDR3 DNA: TGTGCCAGCAGCTCCCCGGGGCTTGGGGAGACCCAGTACTTC.

V usage is TRBV9 and J usage is TRBJ2-2, with D unresolved. Trimming took 5 bases from V and 4 from J, leaving 6 bases between them. The CDR3 sequence is 12 residues long. Germline V CDR1 and CDR2: SGDLS, YYNGEE. The CDR3 spells CASRYSTGELFF. CDR3 nucleotides: TGTGCCAGCAGATATTCCACCGGGGAGCTGTTTTTT.

The V gene is TRBV12-3 or TRBV12-4, the J gene TRBJ2-1, with D uncertain. CDR3 length: 10 amino acids. V lost 7 bases, J lost 12 bases, and 10 bases lay in between. CDR3 sequence (DNA): TGTGCCAGCACCCAAGGCCCGCAGTTCTTC. Protein sequence: CASTQGPQFF.

The chain employs TRBV20-1 and TRBJ2-1, with D possibly matching TRBD2 (6 bases). The germline V gene has CDR1 DFQATT and CDR2 SNEGSKA (reference sequence). The CDR3 is 14 residues long. V dropped 2 bases and J dropped 7 bases, with 15 bases sitting between them. The CDR3 DNA is TGCAGTGCTAGATCCGGGAGTCTGAGGAATGAGCAGTTCTTC. Protein sequence: CSARSGSLRNEQFF.

A few counts support this clonotype. The rearrangement links TRBV19 to TRBJ2-3; TRBD2 is a possible D gene (5 bases). V was trimmed by 7 bases and J by 2 bases, leaving 16 bases between them. The CDR3 covers 15 residues. Germline V lookup: CDR1 LNHDA, CDR2 SQIVND (reference sequence). The CDR3 protein is CASTGTLGNTDTQYF. DNA for the CDR3: TGTGCCAGTACAGGAACGCTCGGGAACACAGATACGCAGTATTTT.

The sample holds a few counts of this clonotype. The chain joins TRBV5-1 to TRBJ1-2; no reliable D call. Germline V CDR1 and CDR2: SGHRS, YFSETQ. The V end was cut by 1 base, the J end by 2 bases, with 12 bases between. This CDR3 has 15 amino acids. The CDR3 DNA reads as TGCGCCAGCAGCTTGAATGCACCCACCAACTATGGCTACACCTTC. Translating it yields CASSLNAPTNYGYTF.

The rearrangement joins TRBV9 to TRBJ1-2; 8 nucleotides line up with TRBD1. Germline values: CDR1 SGDLS, CDR2 YYNGEE. This CDR3 has 13 residues. Trimming took 0 bases from V and 8 from J; bases not matched to a gene: 3. DNA for the CDR3: TGTGCCAGCAGCGTAGCAGGGGGCCTAGGCTACACCTTC. This sequence encodes CASSVAGGLGYTF.

In nucleotides, the CDR3 is TGTGCCAGTAGCCTTACCGGGGGCTACGAGCAGTTCTTC. This sequence encodes CASSLTGGYEQFF. The chain joins TRBV19 to TRBJ2-1, with D perhaps TRBD1 or TRBD2 (6 bases each). V lost 6 bases and J 10 bases, leaving 16 bases between the germline ends. The CDR3 has 13 amino acids. Germline CDR1 reads LNHDA; CDR2 reads SQIVND (reference sequence).

This clonotype has a handful of counts. The V call is TRBV7-9, the J call TRBJ2-3, with D possibly being TRBD2 (6 bases). The CDR3 loop spans 16 amino acids. Trimming left V 5 bases short and J 3 bases short, with 18 bases between. The V gene's germline CDR1 is SEHNR and CDR2 FQNEAQ (reference sequence). This chain's CDR3 is CASSGGLLSGTDTQYF. The CDR3 DNA sequence: TGTGCCAGCAGCGGGGGACTTCTCTCTGGGACAGATACGCAGTATTTT.